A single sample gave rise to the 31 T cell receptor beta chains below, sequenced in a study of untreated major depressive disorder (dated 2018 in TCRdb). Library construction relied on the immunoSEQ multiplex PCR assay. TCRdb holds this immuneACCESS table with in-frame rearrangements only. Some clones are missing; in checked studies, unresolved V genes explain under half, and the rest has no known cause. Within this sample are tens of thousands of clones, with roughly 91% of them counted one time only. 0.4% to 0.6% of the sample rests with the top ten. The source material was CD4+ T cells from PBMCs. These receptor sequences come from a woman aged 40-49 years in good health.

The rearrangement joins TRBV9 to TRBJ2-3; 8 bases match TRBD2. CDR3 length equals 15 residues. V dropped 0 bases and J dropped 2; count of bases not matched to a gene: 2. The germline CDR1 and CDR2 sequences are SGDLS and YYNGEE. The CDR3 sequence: CASSVVAGSTDTQYF. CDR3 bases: TGTGCCAGCAGCGTAGTAGCGGGGTCCACAGATACGCAGTATTTT.

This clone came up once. The CDR3 is CASSLDRNQPQHF. CDR3 nucleotides: TGTGCCAGTAGCTTAGACCGCAATCAGCCCCAGCATTTT. The chain joins TRBV19 to TRBJ1-5; D remains unclear. The CDR3 spans 13 residues. V lost 6 bases and J 2 bases, leaving 8 bases between the germline ends. Per the germline V gene, CDR1 is LNHDA and CDR2 is SQIVND (reference sequence).

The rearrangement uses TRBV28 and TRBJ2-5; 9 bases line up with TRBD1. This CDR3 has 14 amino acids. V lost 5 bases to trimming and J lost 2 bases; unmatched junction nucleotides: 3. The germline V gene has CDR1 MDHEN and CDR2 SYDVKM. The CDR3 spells CASSPGTGQETQYF. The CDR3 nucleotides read TGTGCCAGCAGTCCCGGGACAGGGCAAGAGACCCAGTACTTC.

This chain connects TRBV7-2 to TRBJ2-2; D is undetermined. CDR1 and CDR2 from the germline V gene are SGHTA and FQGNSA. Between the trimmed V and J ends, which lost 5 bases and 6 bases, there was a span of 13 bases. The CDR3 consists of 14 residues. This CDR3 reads CASSPLLNSGELFF. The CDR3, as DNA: TGTGCCAGCAGCCCCTTACTTAACTCCGGGGAGCTGTTTTTT.

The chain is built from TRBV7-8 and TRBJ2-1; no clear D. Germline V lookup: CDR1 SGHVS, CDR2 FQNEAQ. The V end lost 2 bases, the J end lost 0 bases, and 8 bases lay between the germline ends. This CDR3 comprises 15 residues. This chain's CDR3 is CASSLTRRSYNEQFF. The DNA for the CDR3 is TGTGCCAGCAGCTTAACCCGGCGCTCCTACAATGAGCAGTTCTTC.

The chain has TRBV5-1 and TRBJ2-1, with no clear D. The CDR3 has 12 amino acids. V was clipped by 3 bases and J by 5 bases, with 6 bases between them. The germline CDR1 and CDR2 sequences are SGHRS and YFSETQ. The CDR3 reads CASSYSDNEQFF. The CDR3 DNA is TGCGCCAGCAGCTACTCAGACAATGAGCAGTTCTTC.

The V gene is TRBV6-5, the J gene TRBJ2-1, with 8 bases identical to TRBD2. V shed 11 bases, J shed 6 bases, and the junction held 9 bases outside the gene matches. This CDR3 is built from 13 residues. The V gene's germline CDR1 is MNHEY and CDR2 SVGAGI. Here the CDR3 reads CASGGPPRNEQFF. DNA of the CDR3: TGTGCCTCGGGGGGGCCACCTCGCAATGAGCAGTTCTTC.

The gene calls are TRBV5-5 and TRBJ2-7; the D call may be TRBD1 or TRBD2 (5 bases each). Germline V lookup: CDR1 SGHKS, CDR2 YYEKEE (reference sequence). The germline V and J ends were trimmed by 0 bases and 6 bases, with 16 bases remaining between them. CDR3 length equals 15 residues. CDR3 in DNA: TGTGCCAGCAGCTTGGTCGAGGGGTTTCTGGCCGAGCAGTACTTC. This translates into CASSLVEGFLAEQYF. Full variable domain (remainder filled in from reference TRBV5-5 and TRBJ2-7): DAGVTQSPTHLIKTRGQQVTLRCSPISGHKSVSWYQQVLGQGPQFIFQYYEKEERGRGNFPDRFSARQFPNYSSELNVNALLLGDSALYLCASSLVEGFLAEQYFGPGTRLTVT.

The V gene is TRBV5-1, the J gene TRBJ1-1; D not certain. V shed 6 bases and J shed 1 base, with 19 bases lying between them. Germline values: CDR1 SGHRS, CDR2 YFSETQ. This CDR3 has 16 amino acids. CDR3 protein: CASKPEAASWNTEAFF. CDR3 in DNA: TGCGCCAGCAAGCCCGAAGCGGCATCATGGAACACTGAAGCTTTCTTT.

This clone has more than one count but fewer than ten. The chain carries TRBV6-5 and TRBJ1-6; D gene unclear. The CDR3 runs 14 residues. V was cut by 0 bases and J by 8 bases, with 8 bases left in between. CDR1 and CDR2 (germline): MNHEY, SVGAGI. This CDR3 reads CASSYSRWDSPLHF. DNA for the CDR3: TGTGCCAGCAGTTACTCGAGGTGGGATTCACCCCTCCACTTT.

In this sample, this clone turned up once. CDR3 region: CASRLAAFTDTQYF. The CDR3 nucleotides read TGTGCCAGCCGGCTAGCGGCGTTCACAGATACGCAGTATTTT. The chain employs TRBV6-1 and TRBJ2-3; 7 nucleotides agree with TRBD2. V shed 8 bases and J 2 bases; nucleotides not matched to a gene: 7. CDR3 length: 14 residues. Germline loops: CDR1 MNHNS, CDR2 SASEGT.

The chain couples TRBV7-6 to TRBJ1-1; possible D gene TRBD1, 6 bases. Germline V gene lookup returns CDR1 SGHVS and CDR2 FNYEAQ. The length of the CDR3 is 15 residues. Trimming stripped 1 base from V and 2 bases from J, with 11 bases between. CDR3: CASSLDGQSNTEAFF. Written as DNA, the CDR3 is TGTGCCAGCAGCTTAGATGGACAGAGCAACACTGAAGCTTTCTTT.

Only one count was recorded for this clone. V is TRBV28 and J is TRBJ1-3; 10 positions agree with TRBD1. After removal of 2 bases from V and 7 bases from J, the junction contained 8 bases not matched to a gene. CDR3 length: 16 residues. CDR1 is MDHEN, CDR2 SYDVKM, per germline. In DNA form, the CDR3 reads TGTGCCAGCAGTTTACCCAAGACAGGGGGCAGGAACACCATATATTTT. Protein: CASSLPKTGGRNTIYF.

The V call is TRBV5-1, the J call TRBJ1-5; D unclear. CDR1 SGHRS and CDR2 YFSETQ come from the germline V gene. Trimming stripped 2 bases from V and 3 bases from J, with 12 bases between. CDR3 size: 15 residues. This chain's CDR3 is CASSFGLENNQPQHF. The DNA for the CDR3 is TGCGCCAGCAGCTTTGGTCTCGAGAACAATCAGCCCCAGCATTTT.

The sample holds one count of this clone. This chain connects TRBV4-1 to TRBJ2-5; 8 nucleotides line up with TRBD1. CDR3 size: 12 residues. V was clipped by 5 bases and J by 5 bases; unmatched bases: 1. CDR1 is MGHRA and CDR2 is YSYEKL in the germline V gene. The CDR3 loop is CASSRDRETQYF. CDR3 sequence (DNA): TGCGCCAGCAGCAGGGACAGGGAGACCCAGTACTTC.

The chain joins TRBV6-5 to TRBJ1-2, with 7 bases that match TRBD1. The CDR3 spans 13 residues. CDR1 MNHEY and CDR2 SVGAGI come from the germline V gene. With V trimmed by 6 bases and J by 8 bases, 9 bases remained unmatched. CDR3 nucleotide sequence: TGTGCCAGCAGCAAAGACAGGGTGAGCGGCTACACCTTC. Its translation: CASSKDRVSGYTF.

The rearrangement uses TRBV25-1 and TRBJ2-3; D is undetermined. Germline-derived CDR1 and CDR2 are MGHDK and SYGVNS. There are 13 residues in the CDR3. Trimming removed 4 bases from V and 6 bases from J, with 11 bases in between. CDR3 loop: CASSAKVGDTQYF. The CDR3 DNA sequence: TGTGCCAGCAGTGCAAAGGTGGGGGATACGCAGTATTTT.

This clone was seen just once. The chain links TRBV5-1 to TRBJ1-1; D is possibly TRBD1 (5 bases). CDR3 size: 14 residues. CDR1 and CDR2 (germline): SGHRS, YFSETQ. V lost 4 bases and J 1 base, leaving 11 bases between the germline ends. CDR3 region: CASSVGTANTEAFF. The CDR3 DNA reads TGCGCCAGCAGCGTCGGGACCGCGAACACTGAAGCTTTCTTT.

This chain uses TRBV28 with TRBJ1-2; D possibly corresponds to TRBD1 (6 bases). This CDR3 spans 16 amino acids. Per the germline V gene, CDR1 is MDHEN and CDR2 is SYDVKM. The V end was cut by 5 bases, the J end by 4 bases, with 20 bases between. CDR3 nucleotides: TGTGCCAGCAGTACCAACCCCTCACAGGGATCCTATGGCTACACCTTC. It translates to CASSTNPSQGSYGYTF.

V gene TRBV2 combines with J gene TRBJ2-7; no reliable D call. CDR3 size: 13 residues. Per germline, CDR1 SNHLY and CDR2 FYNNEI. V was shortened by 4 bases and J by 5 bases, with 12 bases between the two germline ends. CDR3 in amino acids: CASSVGNRDEQYV. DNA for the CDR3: TGTGCCAGCAGTGTGGGGAATCGCGACGAGCAGTACGTC.

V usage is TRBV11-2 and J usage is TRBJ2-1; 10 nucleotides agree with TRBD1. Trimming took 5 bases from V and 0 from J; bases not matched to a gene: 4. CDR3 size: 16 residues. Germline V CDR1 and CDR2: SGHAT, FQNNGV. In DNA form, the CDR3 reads TGTGCCAGCAGCCCTGGGACAGGGGTCTCCTACAATGAGCAGTTCTTC. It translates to CASSPGTGVSYNEQFF.

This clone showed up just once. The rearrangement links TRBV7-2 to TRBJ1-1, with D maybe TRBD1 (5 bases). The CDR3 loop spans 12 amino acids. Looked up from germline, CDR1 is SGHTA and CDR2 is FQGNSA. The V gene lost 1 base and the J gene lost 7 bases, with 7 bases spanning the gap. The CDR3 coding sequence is TGTGCCAGCAGCTTAGAAACAGGTGAAGCTTTCTTT. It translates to CASSLETGEAFF.

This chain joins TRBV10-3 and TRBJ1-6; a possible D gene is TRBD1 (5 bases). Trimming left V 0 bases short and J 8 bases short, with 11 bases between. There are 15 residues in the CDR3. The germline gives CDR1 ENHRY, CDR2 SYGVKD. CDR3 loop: CAISESGAADSPLHF. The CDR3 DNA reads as TGTGCCATCAGTGAGTCCGGGGCAGCTGATTCACCCCTCCACTTT.

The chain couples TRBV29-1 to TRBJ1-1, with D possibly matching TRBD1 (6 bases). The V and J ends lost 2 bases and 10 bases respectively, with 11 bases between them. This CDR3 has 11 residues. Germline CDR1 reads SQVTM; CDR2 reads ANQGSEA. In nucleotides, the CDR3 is TGCAGCGTTGAAAATACAGGGAGAGCTTTCTTT. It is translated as CSVENTGRAFF.

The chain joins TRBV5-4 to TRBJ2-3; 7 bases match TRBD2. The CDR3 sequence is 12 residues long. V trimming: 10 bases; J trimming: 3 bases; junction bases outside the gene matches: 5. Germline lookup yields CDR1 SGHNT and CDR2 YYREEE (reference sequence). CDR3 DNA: TGTGCCTGGGGGGGGGAAACAGATACGCAGTATTTT. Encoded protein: CAWGGETDTQYF.

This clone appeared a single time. The CDR3 loop is CASSRTSGPDNEQFF. The DNA for the CDR3 is TGTGCCAGCAGCCGTACTAGCGGTCCGGACAATGAGCAGTTCTTC. The rearrangement joins TRBV5-5 to TRBJ2-1; 8 bases match TRBD2. Trimming took 4 bases from V and 5 from J; bases not matched to a gene: 8. CDR3 length: 15 amino acids. Per germline, CDR1 SGHKS and CDR2 YYEKEE (reference sequence). Full variable domain (rest looked up from reference TRBV5-5 and TRBJ2-1): DAGVTQSPTHLIKTRGQQVTLRCSPISGHKSVSWYQQVLGQGPQFIFQYYEKEERGRGNFPDRFSARQFPNYSSELNVNALLLGDSALYLCASSRTSGPDNEQFFGPGTRLTVL.

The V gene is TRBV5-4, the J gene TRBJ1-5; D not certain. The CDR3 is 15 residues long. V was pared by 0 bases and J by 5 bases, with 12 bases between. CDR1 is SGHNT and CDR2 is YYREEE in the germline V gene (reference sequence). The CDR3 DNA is TGTGCCAGCAGCTTGGTGGGAGAATCTGATCAGCCCCAGCATTTT. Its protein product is CASSLVGESDQPQHF.

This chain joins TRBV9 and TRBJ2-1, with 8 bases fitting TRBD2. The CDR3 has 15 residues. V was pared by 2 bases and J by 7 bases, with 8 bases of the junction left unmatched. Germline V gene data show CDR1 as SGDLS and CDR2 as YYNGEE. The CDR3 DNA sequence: TGTGCCAGCAGCGTCGGAGCGGGGGCTACTAATGAGCAGTTCTTC. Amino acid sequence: CASSVGAGATNEQFF.

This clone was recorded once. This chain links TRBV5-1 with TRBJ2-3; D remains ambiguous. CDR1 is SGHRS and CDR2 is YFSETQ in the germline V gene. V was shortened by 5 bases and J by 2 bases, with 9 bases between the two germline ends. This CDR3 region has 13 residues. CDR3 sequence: CASSRTSTDTQYF. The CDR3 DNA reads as TGCGCCAGCAGTAGAACCTCCACAGATACGCAGTATTTT.

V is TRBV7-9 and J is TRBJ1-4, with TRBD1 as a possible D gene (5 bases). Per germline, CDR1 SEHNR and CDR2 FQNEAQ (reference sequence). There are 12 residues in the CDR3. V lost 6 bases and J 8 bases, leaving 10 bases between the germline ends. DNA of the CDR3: TGTGCCAGCAGTGGGAGGGACGAAAAACTGTTTTTT. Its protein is CASSGRDEKLFF.

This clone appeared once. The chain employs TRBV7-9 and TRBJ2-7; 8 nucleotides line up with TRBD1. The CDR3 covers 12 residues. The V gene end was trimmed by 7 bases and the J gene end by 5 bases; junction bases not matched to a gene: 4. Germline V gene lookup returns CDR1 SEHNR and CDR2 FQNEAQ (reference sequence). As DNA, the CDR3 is TGTGCCAGCACCCGGACAGGGAACGAGCAGTACGTC. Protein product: CASTRTGNEQYV.